This T cell receptor beta chain was profiled in a study of blood T cells in healthy people across ages. A note on this clonotype: Its antigen is undetermined.

Whole-study results and caveats: Comparison with aged donors showed that long-lived donors had more naive CD4+ cells and higher diversity. Lack of knowledge of donor CMV status possibly confounded expanded clonotype changes.

Each sample yielded at least 5.5 micrograms of PBMC total RNA. For the second PCR, which ran for about 6 to 11 cycles, a sample-barcoded 5' primer and a J-beta primer mix were used. A template-switch adaptor containing 12 random nucleotides labeled each cDNA molecule. TCRdb re-derived calls from the 5' RACE reads in MiXCR, one entry per CDR3 protein. This repertoire shows hundreds of thousands of distinct CDR3 sequences, under 45% found once; its top ten account for under 20%. The germline V gene has CDR1 MNHEY and CDR2 SVGEGT. V lost 0 bases to trimming and J lost 6 bases, with 11 bases between them. This CDR3 contains 14 residues.

Sequencing input: blood. This chain joins TRBV6-2 or TRBV6-3 and TRBJ1-1, with D hard to call. The TCR comes from a man between 60 and 70 years old in good health. The CDR3 loop is CASSYSIAVSEAFF. The CDR3, as DNA: TGTGCCAGCAGTTACTCTATTGCTGTTTCTGAAGCTTTCTTT.